One sample yielded the 3 T cell receptor beta chains listed below, sequenced in a study of T cell responses to AZD1222 COVID-19 vaccine. The repertoire was sequenced with immunoSEQ multiplex PCR; TCRdb's copy has only in-frame clones and lacks some. The sample lists around 99,000 clones; nearly 90% were seen once. Sequences were derived from peripheral blood, sampled 28 days after the second AZD1222 dose. These receptors were collected from an adult who received the AZD1222 COVID-19 vaccine.

The DNA of the CDR3 is TGTGCCAGTAGTATAGGGTTGGGACAGTACAATGAGCAGTTCTTC. Translated: CASSIGLGQYNEQFF. The chain carries TRBV19 and TRBJ2-1; the match to TRBD1 covers 7 bases. The CDR3 totals 15 residues. With V trimmed by 1 base and J by 4 bases, 4 bases remained unmatched. CDR1 and CDR2 from the germline V gene are LNHDA and SQIVND (reference sequence).

This clone was detected only once. V is TRBV12-3 or TRBV12-4 and J is TRBJ2-7, with D perhaps assigned TRBD1 or TRBD2 (5 bases each). V lost 5 bases and J lost 9, with 14 bases in between. The CDR3 spans 12 residues. CDR3 sequence reads: CASSLPLGGQYF. As DNA, the CDR3 is TGTGCCAGCAGTCTCCCCCTTGGGGGGCAGTACTTC.

V and J are TRBV2 and TRBJ1-2; D call uncertain. Germline V gives CDR1 SNHLY, CDR2 FYNNEI. This CDR3 spans 15 amino acids. V lost 6 bases and J lost 0, with 14 bases in between. CDR3 sequence reads: CASSQTGRSNYGYTF. CDR3 DNA: TGTGCCAGCAGCCAGACGGGCCGCTCTAACTATGGCTACACCTTC.